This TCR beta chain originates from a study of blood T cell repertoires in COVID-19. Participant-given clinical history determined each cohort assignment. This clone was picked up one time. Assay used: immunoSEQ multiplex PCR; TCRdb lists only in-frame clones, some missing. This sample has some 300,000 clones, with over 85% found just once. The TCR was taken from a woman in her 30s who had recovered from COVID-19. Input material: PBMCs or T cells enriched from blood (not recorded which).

In nucleotides, the CDR3 is TGTGCCAGCAGTCCCGGCCCCGTGGGAGGCGCCGGGGAGCTGTTTTTT. Encoded protein: CASSPGPVGGAGELFF. The rearrangement uses TRBV11-3 and TRBJ2-2; D may be TRBD2 (6 bases). Trimming left V 6 bases short and J 6 bases short, with 20 bases between. The CDR3 covers 16 residues. Germline CDR1 reads SGHNT; CDR2 reads YENEEA.